Following are 9 T cell receptor beta chains from one sample sequenced in a study of T-cell reconstitution after alpha-beta-depleted transplantation in children. The TCRbeta library incorporated unique molecular identifiers. TCRdb fed the PCR reads into MiXCR, producing one record per CDR3 protein. The table lists approximately 350,000 distinct CDR3 sequences, about an eighth of them singletons. Sequenced here: PBMCs, sampled from the stem cell graft. The receptors derive from a human donor who donated a stem cell graft to a child with Fanconi anemia.

The V call is TRBV10-3, the J call TRBJ1-5, with D possibly TRBD1 on 5 matching bases. Germline assignment: CDR1 ENHRY and CDR2 SYGVKD. The CDR3 extends over 16 amino acids. V lost 2 bases and J 7 bases, leaving 18 bases between the germline ends. The CDR3 DNA reads as TGTGCCATCAGTGAGAACCGGGGGAGGGGCGAACAGCCCCAGCATTTT. Translating gives CAISENRGRGEQPQHF.

The V and J genes are TRBV2 and TRBJ1-2; no definite D call. This CDR3 is 12 amino acids long. Trimming left V 7 bases short and J 6 bases short, with 12 bases between. CDR1 is SNHLY, CDR2 FYNNEI, per germline. CDR3 amino acids: CASILRADGYTF. The CDR3 nucleotides read TGTGCCAGCATTCTAAGGGCGGATGGCTACACCTTC.

V and J are TRBV11-2 and TRBJ2-2, with 10 bases fitting TRBD2. This CDR3 is 17 amino acids long. The V and J ends lost 0 bases and 5 bases, in that order; junction bases with no gene match: 6. Germline lookup yields CDR1 SGHAT and CDR2 FQNNGV. This CDR3 reads CASSLEVAGGFTGELFF. The CDR3 DNA reads TGTGCCAGCAGCTTAGAAGTAGCGGGGGGCTTTACCGGGGAGCTGTTTTTT.

This clonotype was found a few times. The chain uses TRBV2 and TRBJ1-5; D remains ambiguous. The CDR3 length is 14 residues. V dropped 3 bases and J dropped 5 bases, with 11 bases sitting between them. Germline lookup yields CDR1 SNHLY and CDR2 FYNNEI. CDR3 sequence reads: CASSEGFSDQPQHF. CDR3 sequence (DNA): TGTGCCAGCAGTGAGGGGTTCAGCGATCAGCCCCAGCATTTT. Full variable domain (outside the CDR3, taken from reference TRBV2 and TRBJ1-5): EPEVTQTPSHQVTQMGQEVILRCVPISNHLYFYWYRQILGQKVEFLVSFYNNEISEKSEIFDDQFSVERPDGSNFTLKIRSTKLEDSAMYFCASSEGFSDQPQHFGDGTRLSIL.

This clonotype has at least ten counts. This chain links TRBV25-1 with TRBJ2-2; perhaps TRBD2 as D (5 bases). Trimming stripped 6 bases from V and 3 bases from J, with 14 bases between. The CDR3 is 15 amino acids. Germline V lookup: CDR1 MGHDK, CDR2 SYGVNS. CDR3 amino acids: CASSPPGMDTGELFF. CDR3 sequence (DNA): TGTGCCAGCAGCCCTCCCGGGATGGACACCGGGGAGCTGTTTTTT. Full variable domain (missing parts from reference TRBV25-1 and TRBJ2-2): EADIYQTPRYLVIGTGKKITLECSQTMGHDKMYWYQQDPGMELHLIHYSYGVNSTEKGDLSSESTVSRIRTEHFPLTLESARPSHTSQYLCASSPPGMDTGELFFGEGSRLTVL.

The chain recombines TRBV6-2 or TRBV6-3 with TRBJ1-5, with a tentative D call TRBD1 (6 bases). There are 15 residues in the CDR3. Germline V gene sequence: CDR1 MNHEY, CDR2 SVGEGT. V lost 6 bases to trimming and J lost 0 bases, with 12 bases between them. This CDR3 reads CASSLGQSSNQPQHF. DNA for the CDR3: TGTGCCAGCAGCCTCGGACAGAGTAGCAATCAGCCCCAGCATTTT.

This clonotype was picked up a small number of times. This chain uses TRBV7-2 with TRBJ1-2; TRBD1 aligns across 10 bases. CDR3 length equals 18 residues. V shed 0 bases, J shed 0 bases, and the junction held 7 bases outside the gene matches. Germline V lookup: CDR1 SGHTA, CDR2 FQGNSA. The CDR3 here is CASSLAGTGAGANYGYTF. The DNA of the CDR3 is TGTGCCAGCAGCTTAGCTGGGACAGGGGCGGGAGCTAACTATGGCTACACCTTC.

This clonotype was seen a handful of times. V gene TRBV10-3 combines with J gene TRBJ2-1, with D unresolved. Trimming removed 1 base from V and 8 bases from J, with 3 bases in between. This CDR3 comprises 11 residues. Germline V CDR1 and CDR2: ENHRY, SYGVKD. The CDR3 DNA sequence: TGTGCCATCAGTGAGTTGTATGAGCAGTTCTTC. Protein: CAISELYEQFF.

The chain joins TRBV12-3 or TRBV12-4 to TRBJ2-7; perhaps D is TRBD1 or TRBD2 (6 bases each). Between the trimmed V and J ends, which lost 5 bases and 4 bases, there was a span of 18 bases. This CDR3 comprises 15 residues. Written as DNA, the CDR3 is TGTGCCAGCAGTCGATGGGGGGCTACCTCTTACGAGCAGTACTTC. Translated: CASSRWGATSYEQYF.